The 20 T cell receptor beta chains below come from one sample, sequenced in a study of OX40 agonist ivuxolimab in advanced cancers. Using immunoSEQ multiplex PCR, the repertoire was profiled, and TCRdb retains in-frame clones only, with some absent. This sample has tens of thousands of clones, with roughly nine tenths found just once. The starting material was CD4+ or CD8+ T cells sorted from blood, obtained in a trial of the OX40 agonist ivuxolimab. These receptors were collected from an adult with an advanced solid tumor such as melanoma, head and neck, liver or kidney cancer.

This rearrangement joins TRBV28 to TRBJ2-7; 9 nucleotides line up with TRBD1. V lost 6 bases, J lost 0 bases, and 6 bases stayed unmatched. CDR1 MDHEN and CDR2 SYDVKM come from the germline V gene. This CDR3 contains 15 residues. CDR3 nucleotide sequence: TGTGCCAGCAGCCTAGGACAGGGGAGCTCCTACGAGCAGTACTTC. Encoded protein: CASSLGQGSSYEQYF. The variable domain in full, completed from reference TRBV28 and TRBJ2-7, reads DVKVTQSSRYLVKRTGEKVFLECVQDMDHENMFWYRQDPGLGLRLIYFSYDVKMKEKGDIPEGYSVSREKKERFSLILESASTNQTSMYLCASSLGQGSSYEQYFGPGTRLTVT.

J is TRBJ1-1 and V is TRBV5-6; the D is unclear. The ends were cut back, 6 bases at V and 0 bases at J, with 9 bases in the middle. Looked up from germline, CDR1 is SGHDT and CDR2 is YYEEEE. This CDR3 is 13 amino acids long. CDR3 nucleotides: TGTGCCAGCACGATGGGGATGAACACTGAAGCTTTCTTT. As protein: CASTMGMNTEAFF.

This chain connects TRBV6-1 to TRBJ1-5, with unresolved D. V was shortened by 5 bases and J by 0 bases, with 5 bases between the two germline ends. CDR1 and CDR2 from the germline V gene are MNHNS and SASEGT. CDR3 length: 13 amino acids. The CDR3 region is CASSYGSNQPQHF. The CDR3 DNA follows: TGTGCCAGCAGTTATGGTAGCAATCAGCCCCAGCATTTT.

This chain connects TRBV28 to TRBJ2-2, with D unresolved. This CDR3 contains 16 residues. The V gene's germline CDR1 is MDHEN and CDR2 SYDVKM. V was shortened by 3 bases and J by 4 bases, with 15 bases between the two germline ends. The CDR3 nucleotides read TGTGCCAGCAGTTTTGGGTGGGGTGCCGGCACCGGGGAGCTGTTTTTT. Translating it yields CASSFGWGAGTGELFF. Complete variable domain (other parts from reference TRBV28 and TRBJ2-2): DVKVTQSSRYLVKRTGEKVFLECVQDMDHENMFWYRQDPGLGLRLIYFSYDVKMKEKGDIPEGYSVSREKKERFSLILESASTNQTSMYLCASSFGWGAGTGELFFGEGSRLTVL.

V gene TRBV7-6 combines with J gene TRBJ2-1, with D possibly being TRBD2 (6 bases). The CDR3 loop spans 12 amino acids. The germline V gene has CDR1 SGHVS and CDR2 FNYEAQ. The V end was cut by 0 bases, the J end by 9 bases, with 6 bases between. CDR3 bases: TGTGCCAGCAGCTTAGCGCGGGGTGAGCAGTTCTTC. Residues: CASSLARGEQFF.

The gene calls are TRBV14 and TRBJ2-1; a possible D gene is TRBD2 (6 bases). Trimming removed 1 base at V and 3 bases at J, with 10 bases between. CDR1 and CDR2 from the germline V gene are SGHDN and FVKESK. This CDR3 is built from 15 residues. CDR3 loop: CASSQVGGVYNEQFF. In nucleotides, the CDR3 is TGTGCCAGCAGCCAAGTTGGAGGGGTCTACAATGAGCAGTTCTTC.

With respect to this clone: One end of the junction fails to match germline, which may point to a read error. This sequence joins TRBV19 and TRBJ1-1; D not certain. Germline CDR1 reads LNHDA; CDR2 reads SQIVND (reference sequence). This CDR3 has 16 residues. The CDR3 nucleotides are TGTGCCAGTAGTATAGCCCGGATTGGCCCGAACGCTGAAGCTTTCTTT. Translated: CASSIARIGPNAEAFF.

The chain combines TRBV27 with TRBJ1-1; TRBD1 aligns across 7 bases. Trimming took 5 bases from V and 1 from J; bases not matched to a gene: 4. CDR1 and CDR2 from the germline V gene are MNHEY and SMNVEV (reference sequence). The CDR3 totals 14 residues. As DNA, the CDR3 is TGTGCCAGCAGTCTCCGACAGGGGAACACTGAAGCTTTCTTT. Translating it yields CASSLRQGNTEAFF.

This clone was found once. The chain combines TRBV27 with TRBJ1-6, with unresolved D. This CDR3 is built from 16 residues. The V end lost 4 bases, the J end lost 0 bases, and 10 bases lay between the germline ends. Germline V gene data show CDR1 as MNHEY and CDR2 as SMNVEV (reference sequence). The CDR3 region has the DNA TGTGCCAGCAGTTCGGGTCCCAGCTCCTATAATTCACCCCTCCACTTT. Translating gives CASSSGPSSYNSPLHF.

This chain connects TRBV27 to TRBJ2-5, with D uncertain. The DNA matches TRBJ2-7 better at its end, which makes the J call doubtful. From germline, CDR1 is MNHEY and CDR2 SMNVEV (reference sequence). The CDR3 sequence is 14 residues long. In DNA, the CDR3 is TGTGCCAGCAGTTTATCGGCGCAGTCCTACGAGCAGTACTTC. This codes for CASSLSAQSYEQYF.

V usage is TRBV27 and J usage is TRBJ2-1; 9 positions match TRBD2. V trimming: 2 bases; J trimming: 3 bases; junction bases outside the gene matches: 8. This CDR3 spans 17 amino acids. Germline loops: CDR1 MNHEY, CDR2 SMNVEV (reference sequence). The CDR3 is CASSLAGGPFGYNEQFF. The CDR3 coding sequence is TGTGCCAGCAGTTTAGCGGGGGGGCCATTTGGCTACAATGAGCAGTTCTTC.

This clone was observed a handful of times. The chain recombines TRBV2 with TRBJ1-5, with 9 bases aligning to TRBD1. Germline V gene lookup returns CDR1 SNHLY and CDR2 FYNNEI. The CDR3 is made up of 12 amino acids. DNA for the CDR3: TGTGACCCCGGACAGGGGAGAGAGCCCCAGCATTTT. It translates to CDPGQGREPQHF. Variable domain in full (rest from reference TRBV2 and TRBJ1-5): EPEVTQTPSHQVTQMGQEVILRCVPISNHLYFYWYRQILGQKVEFLVSFYNNEISEKSEIFDDQFSVERPDGSNFTLKIRSTKLEDSAMYFCDPGQGREPQHFGDGTRLSIL.

In the case of this clone: Within the sample, other DNA sequences also encode this same CDR3. The chain joins TRBV9 to TRBJ2-7, with 8 positions matching TRBD1. The junction had 7 bases not matched to a gene; V was cut back by 0 bases and J by 2 bases. The CDR3 is 16 amino acids. Germline loops: CDR1 SGDLS, CDR2 YYNGEE. CDR3 sequence: CASSVGAGTGAYEQYF. The CDR3 DNA follows: TGTGCCAGCAGCGTAGGGGCCGGGACAGGAGCCTACGAGCAGTACTTC.

CDR3 DNA: TGCGCCAGCAGCCAAGATCCAGGTACAAATCAGCCCCAGCATTTT. This sequence encodes CASSQDPGTNQPQHF. The chain couples TRBV4-1 to TRBJ1-5; D remains ambiguous. The germline CDR1 and CDR2 sequences are MGHRA and YSYEKL. The CDR3 length is 15 residues. The V end was cut by 0 bases, the J end by 4 bases, with 10 bases between.

This clone was seen a single time. An end of the junction differs from the germline gene, which may be a read error. Additional DNA sequences in this sample encode the identical CDR3. V and J are TRBV30 and TRBJ1-1; D unclear. CDR1 is GTSNPN, CDR2 SVGIG, per germline (reference sequence). The CDR3 has 11 residues. CDR3 in amino acids: CAWIRSTEAFF. The CDR3 region has the DNA TGCGCCTGGATAAGGAGCACTGAAGCTTTCTTT.

The rearrangement joins TRBV2 to TRBJ1-1, with 8 bases lining up with TRBD1. The germline V gene has CDR1 SNHLY and CDR2 FYNNEI. CDR3 size: 14 residues. Trimming removed 9 bases from V and 6 bases from J; junction bases left unmatched: 12. CDR3 amino acids: CARGFGQGDPEAFF. CDR3 DNA sequence: TGTGCCAGGGGTTTTGGACAGGGAGACCCTGAAGCTTTCTTT.

The V call is TRBV27, the J call TRBJ2-3; TRBD1 is a possible D gene (5 bases). This CDR3 spans 15 amino acids. Trimming shortened V by 2 bases and J by 6 bases, and 15 bases separated the two germline ends. Germline loops: CDR1 MNHEY, CDR2 SMNVEV (reference sequence). In DNA form, the CDR3 reads TGTGCCAGCAGTTTACTAGGGGCCCAAGGTGATACGCAGTATTTT. It is translated as CASSLLGAQGDTQYF.

The CDR3 DNA follows: TGTGCCAGCAGCTTAGTGACAGGGGGCAGAACTGAAGCTTTCTTT. Translated: CASSLVTGGRTEAFF. The V gene is TRBV7-6, the J gene TRBJ1-1, with 10 bases aligning to TRBD1. This CDR3 contains 15 residues. Germline V gene lookup returns CDR1 SGHVS and CDR2 FNYEAQ. Unmatched junction bases numbered 4, after V lost 1 base and J lost 5 bases.

This chain links TRBV5-1 with TRBJ1-1; D gene unclear. The CDR3 contains 15 residues. The germline V and J ends were trimmed by 7 bases and 3 bases, with 19 bases remaining between them. Per the germline V gene, CDR1 is SGHRS and CDR2 is YFSETQ. CDR3 region: CASLTATQADTEAFF. In DNA, the CDR3 is TGCGCCAGCTTAACAGCCACCCAAGCGGACACTGAAGCTTTCTTT.

V is TRBV10-3 and J is TRBJ2-5; a weak D match, TRBD1 (5 bases). Trimming pared 2 bases from V and 2 bases from J, leaving 12 bases between. This CDR3 contains 15 residues. The V gene's germline CDR1 is ENHRY and CDR2 SYGVKD. The CDR3 DNA reads as TGTGCCATCAGTGAGGGGGCGCACCAACAAGAGACCCAGTACTTC. It codes for CAISEGAHQQETQYF.